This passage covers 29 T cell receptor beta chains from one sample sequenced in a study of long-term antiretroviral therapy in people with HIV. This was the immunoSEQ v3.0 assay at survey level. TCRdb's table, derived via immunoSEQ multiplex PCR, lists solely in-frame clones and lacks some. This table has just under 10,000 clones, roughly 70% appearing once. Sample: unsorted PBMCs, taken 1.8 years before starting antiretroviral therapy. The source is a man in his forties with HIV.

CDR3 sequence (DNA): TGTGCCAGCAGGAGGACTTGGAACACTGAAGCTTTCTTT. The encoded protein is CASRRTWNTEAFF. This chain uses TRBV6-5 with TRBJ1-1; D call uncertain. Trimming removed 6 bases at V and 1 base at J, with 9 bases between. This CDR3 has 13 residues. Germline CDR1 is MNHEY and CDR2 is SVGAGI.

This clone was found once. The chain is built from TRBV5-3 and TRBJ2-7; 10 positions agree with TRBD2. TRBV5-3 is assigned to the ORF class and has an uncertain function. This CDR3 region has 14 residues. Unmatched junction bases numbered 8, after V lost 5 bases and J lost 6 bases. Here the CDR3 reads CARRLIAGGGEQYF. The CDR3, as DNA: TGTGCCAGAAGATTAATAGCGGGGGGAGGCGAGCAGTACTTC.

CDR3 sequence (DNA): TGTGCCAGCAGCTTCGGGGGGGCAATTAATTCACCCCTCCACTTT. Encoded protein: CASSFGGAINSPLHF. The chain uses TRBV5-6 and TRBJ1-6, with D perhaps matching TRBD1 (6 bases). The CDR3 totals 15 residues. Trimming shortened V by 2 bases and J by 6 bases, and 12 bases separated the two germline ends. CDR1 SGHDT and CDR2 YYEEEE come from the germline V gene.

The DNA of the CDR3 is TGTGCCAGCAGGGATATGGGAGGGGACCTCGCTTTCTTT. Translating it yields CASRDMGGDLAFF. V and J are TRBV27 and TRBJ1-1, with D tentatively TRBD1 (5 bases). This CDR3 has 13 amino acids. Germline CDR1 and CDR2: MNHEY and SMNVEV (reference sequence). Trimming left V 6 bases short and J 11 bases short, with 19 bases between.

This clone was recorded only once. Written as DNA, the CDR3 is TGTGCCAGTGGGGGGACAGGGTTACAGCCCCAGCATTTT. It specifies CASGGTGLQPQHF. The V call is TRBV19, the J call TRBJ1-5; the match to TRBD1 covers 9 bases. J gave up 7 bases and V 8 bases, and 6 bases lay outside the gene matches. The CDR3 is 13 amino acids. Per germline, CDR1 LNHDA and CDR2 SQIVND (reference sequence).

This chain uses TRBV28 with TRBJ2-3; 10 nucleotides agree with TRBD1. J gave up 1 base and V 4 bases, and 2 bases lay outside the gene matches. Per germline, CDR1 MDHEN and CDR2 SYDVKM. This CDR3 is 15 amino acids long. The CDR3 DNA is TGTGCCAGCAGTTCCGGGACAGGGGGCACAGATACGCAGTATTTT. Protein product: CASSSGTGGTDTQYF. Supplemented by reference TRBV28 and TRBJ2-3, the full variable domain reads DVKVTQSSRYLVKRTGEKVFLECVQDMDHENMFWYRQDPGLGLRLIYFSYDVKMKEKGDIPEGYSVSREKKERFSLILESASTNQTSMYLCASSSGTGGTDTQYFGPGTRLTVL.

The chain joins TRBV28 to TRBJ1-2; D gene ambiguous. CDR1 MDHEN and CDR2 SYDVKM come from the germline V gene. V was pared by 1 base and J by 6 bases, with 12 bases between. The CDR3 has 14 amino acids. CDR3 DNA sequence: TGTGCCAGCAGTTTATCCCCCTTGGGAGATGGCTACACCTTC. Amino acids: CASSLSPLGDGYTF.

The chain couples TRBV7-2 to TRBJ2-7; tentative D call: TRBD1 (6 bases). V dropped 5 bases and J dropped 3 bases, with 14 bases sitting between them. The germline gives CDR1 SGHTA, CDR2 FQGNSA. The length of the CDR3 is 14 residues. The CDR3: CASSQQGGSYEQYF. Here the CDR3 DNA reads TGTGCCAGCAGCCAACAGGGTGGGAGCTACGAGCAGTACTTC.

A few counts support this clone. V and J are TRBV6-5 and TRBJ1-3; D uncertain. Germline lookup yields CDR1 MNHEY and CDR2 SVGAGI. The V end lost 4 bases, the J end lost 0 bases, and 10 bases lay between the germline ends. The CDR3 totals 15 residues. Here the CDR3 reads CASSSNYYSGNTIYF. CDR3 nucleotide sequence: TGTGCCAGCAGTTCCAACTACTACTCTGGAAACACCATATATTTT.

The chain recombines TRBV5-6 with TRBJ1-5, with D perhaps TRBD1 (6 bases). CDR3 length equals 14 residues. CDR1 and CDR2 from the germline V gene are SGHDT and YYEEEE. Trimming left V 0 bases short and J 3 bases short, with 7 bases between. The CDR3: CASSLGQANQPQHF. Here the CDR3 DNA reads TGTGCCAGCAGCTTGGGACAGGCCAATCAGCCCCAGCATTTT.

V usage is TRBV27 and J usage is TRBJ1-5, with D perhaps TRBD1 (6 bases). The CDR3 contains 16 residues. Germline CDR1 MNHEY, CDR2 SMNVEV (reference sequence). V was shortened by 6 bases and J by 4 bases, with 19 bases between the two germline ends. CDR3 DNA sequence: TGTGCCAGCAGACCTACCCGGACAGTTGATAATCAGCCCCAGCATTTT. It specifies CASRPTRTVDNQPQHF.

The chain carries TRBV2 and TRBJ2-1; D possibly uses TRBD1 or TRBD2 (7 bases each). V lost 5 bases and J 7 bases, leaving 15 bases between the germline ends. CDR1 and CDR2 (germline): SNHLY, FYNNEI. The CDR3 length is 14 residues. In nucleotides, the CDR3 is TGTGCCAGCAGTAACAGGGGACTACGGAATGAGCAGTTCTTC. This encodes CASSNRGLRNEQFF.

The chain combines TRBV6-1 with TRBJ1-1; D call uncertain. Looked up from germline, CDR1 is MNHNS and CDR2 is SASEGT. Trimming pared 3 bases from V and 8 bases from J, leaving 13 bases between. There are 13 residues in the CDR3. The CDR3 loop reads CASSELGSGEAFF. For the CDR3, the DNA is TGTGCCAGCAGTGAGTTGGGGTCGGGGGAAGCTTTCTTT.

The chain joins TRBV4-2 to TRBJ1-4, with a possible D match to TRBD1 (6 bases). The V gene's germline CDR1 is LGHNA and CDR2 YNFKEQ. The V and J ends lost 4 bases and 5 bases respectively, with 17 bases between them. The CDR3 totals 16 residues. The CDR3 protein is CASSPKGGQPNEKLFF. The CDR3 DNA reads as TGTGCCAGCAGCCCAAAGGGAGGACAGCCAAATGAAAAACTGTTTTTT.

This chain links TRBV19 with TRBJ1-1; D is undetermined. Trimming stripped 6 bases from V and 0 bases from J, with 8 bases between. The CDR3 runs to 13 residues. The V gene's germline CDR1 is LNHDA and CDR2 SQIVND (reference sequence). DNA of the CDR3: TGTGCCAGTAGGTTCTCTTTGAACACTGAAGCTTTCTTT. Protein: CASRFSLNTEAFF.

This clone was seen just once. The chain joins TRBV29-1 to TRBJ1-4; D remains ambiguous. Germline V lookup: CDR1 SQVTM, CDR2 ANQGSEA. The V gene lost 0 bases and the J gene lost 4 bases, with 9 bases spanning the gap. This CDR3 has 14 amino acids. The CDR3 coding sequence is TGCAGCGTTGAAGATCCGGGAGTTAATGAAAAACTGTTTTTT. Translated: CSVEDPGVNEKLFF.

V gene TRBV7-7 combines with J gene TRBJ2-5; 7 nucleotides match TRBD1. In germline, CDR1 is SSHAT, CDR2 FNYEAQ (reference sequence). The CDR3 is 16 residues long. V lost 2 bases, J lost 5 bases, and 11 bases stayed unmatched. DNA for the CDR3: TGTGCCAGCAGCTTATCTAACAGGGGAATAGGGGAGACCCAGTACTTC. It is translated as CASSLSNRGIGETQYF.

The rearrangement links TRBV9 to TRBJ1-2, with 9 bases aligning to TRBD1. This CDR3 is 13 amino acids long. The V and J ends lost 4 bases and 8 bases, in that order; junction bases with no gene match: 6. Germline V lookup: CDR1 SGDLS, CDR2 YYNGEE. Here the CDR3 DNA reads TGTGCCAGCAGCCCACGGACAGGGGACGGCTACACCTTC. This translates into CASSPRTGDGYTF.

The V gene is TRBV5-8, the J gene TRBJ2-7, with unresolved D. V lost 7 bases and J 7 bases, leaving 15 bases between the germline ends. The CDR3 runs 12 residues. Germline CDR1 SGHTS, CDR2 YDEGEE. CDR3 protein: CASLKGLGEQYF. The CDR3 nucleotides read TGTGCCAGCTTAAAGGGCCTGGGGGAGCAGTACTTC.

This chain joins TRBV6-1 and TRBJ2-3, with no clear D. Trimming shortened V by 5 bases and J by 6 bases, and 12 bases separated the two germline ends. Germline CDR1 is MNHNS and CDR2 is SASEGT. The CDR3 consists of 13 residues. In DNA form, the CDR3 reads TGTGCCAGCAGTCGTCTAGGCCCCGATACGCAGTATTTT. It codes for CASSRLGPDTQYF.

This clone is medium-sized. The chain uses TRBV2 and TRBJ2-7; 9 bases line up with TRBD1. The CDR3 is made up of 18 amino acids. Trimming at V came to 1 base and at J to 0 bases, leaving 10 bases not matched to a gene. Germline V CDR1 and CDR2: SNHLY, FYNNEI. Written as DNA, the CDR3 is TGTGCCAGCAGTGAAGAGGGTTTTACAGGGGGCCTCTCCTACGAGCAGTACTTC. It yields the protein CASSEEGFTGGLSYEQYF.

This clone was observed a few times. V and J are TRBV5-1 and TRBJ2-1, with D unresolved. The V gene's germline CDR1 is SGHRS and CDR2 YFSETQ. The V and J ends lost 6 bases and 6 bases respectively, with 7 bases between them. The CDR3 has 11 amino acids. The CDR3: CASTETNEQFF. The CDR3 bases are TGCGCCAGCACCGAGACCAATGAGCAGTTCTTC.

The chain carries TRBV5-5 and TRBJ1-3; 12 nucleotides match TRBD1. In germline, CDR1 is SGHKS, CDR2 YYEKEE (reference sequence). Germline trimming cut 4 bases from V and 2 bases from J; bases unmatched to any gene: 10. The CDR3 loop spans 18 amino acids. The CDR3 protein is CASSAYVGQGAAGNTIYF. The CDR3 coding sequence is TGTGCCAGCAGCGCCTACGTGGGACAGGGGGCAGCTGGAAACACCATATATTTT. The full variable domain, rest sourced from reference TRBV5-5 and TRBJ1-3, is DAGVTQSPTHLIKTRGQQVTLRCSPISGHKSVSWYQQVLGQGPQFIFQYYEKEERGRGNFPDRFSARQFPNYSSELNVNALLLGDSALYLCASSAYVGQGAAGNTIYFGEGSWLTVV.

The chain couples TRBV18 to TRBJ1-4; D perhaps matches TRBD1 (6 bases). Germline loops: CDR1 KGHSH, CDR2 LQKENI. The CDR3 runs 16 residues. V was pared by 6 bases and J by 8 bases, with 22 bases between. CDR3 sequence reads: CASSSNRAGDREKLFF. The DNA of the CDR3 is TGTGCCAGCTCGTCTAACAGGGCAGGGGACCGAGAAAAACTGTTTTTT.

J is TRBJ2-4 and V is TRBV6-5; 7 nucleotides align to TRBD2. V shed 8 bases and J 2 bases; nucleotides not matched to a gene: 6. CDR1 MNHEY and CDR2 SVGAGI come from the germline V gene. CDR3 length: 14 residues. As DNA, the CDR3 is TGTGCCAGCTCAGTGGGGGGGTCCAAAAACATTCAGTACTTC. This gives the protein CASSVGGSKNIQYF.

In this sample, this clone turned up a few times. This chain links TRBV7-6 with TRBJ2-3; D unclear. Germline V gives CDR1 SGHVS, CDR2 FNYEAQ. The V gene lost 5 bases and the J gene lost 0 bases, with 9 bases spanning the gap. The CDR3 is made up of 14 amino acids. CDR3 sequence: CASSTDGSTDTQYF. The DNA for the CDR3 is TGTGCCAGCAGCACAGACGGGAGCACAGATACGCAGTATTTT.

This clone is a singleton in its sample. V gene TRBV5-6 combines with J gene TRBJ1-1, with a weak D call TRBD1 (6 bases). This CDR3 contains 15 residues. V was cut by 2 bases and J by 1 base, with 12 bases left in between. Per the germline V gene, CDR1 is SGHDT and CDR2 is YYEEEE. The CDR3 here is CASSLNPGANTEAFF. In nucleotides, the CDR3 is TGTGCCAGCAGCTTAAATCCGGGGGCGAACACTGAAGCTTTCTTT.

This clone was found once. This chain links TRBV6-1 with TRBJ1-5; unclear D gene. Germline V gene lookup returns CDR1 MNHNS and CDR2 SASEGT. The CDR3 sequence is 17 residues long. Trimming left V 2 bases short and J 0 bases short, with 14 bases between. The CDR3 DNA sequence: TGTGCCAGCAGTGAAATCGGGTCCGCGTATAGCAATCAGCCCCAGCATTTT. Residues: CASSEIGSAYSNQPQHF.

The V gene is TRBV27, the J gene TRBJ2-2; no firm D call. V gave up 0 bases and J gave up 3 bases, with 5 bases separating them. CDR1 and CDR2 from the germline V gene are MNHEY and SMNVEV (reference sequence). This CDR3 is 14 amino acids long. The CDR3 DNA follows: TGTGCCAGCAGTTTATCGAAAGACACCGGGGAGCTGTTTTTT. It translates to CASSLSKDTGELFF.